The clone carrying this T cell receptor (beta chain) was seen more than once but under ten times. A single record per CDR3 protein comes from TCRdb applying MiXCR to the RT-PCR reads. The data show around 580,000 distinct CDR3 sequences, 14% seen once. The data were obtained in a study of response to subunit inactivated influenza vaccine. The V gene's germline CDR1 is SEHNR and CDR2 FQNEAQ (reference sequence). The germline V and J ends were trimmed by 0 bases and 3 bases, with 8 bases remaining between them. The CDR3 is made up of 14 amino acids. This receptor was taken from a man in his forties or fifties who received an inactivated influenza vaccine. The chain uses TRBV7-9 and TRBJ1-2; D gene unclear. The sequences come from PBMCs from blood, collected 11 to 12 days after vaccination. The CDR3: CASSLAGPYYGYTF. In DNA, the CDR3 is TGTGCCAGCAGCTTAGCCGGGCCTTACTATGGCTACACCTTC.